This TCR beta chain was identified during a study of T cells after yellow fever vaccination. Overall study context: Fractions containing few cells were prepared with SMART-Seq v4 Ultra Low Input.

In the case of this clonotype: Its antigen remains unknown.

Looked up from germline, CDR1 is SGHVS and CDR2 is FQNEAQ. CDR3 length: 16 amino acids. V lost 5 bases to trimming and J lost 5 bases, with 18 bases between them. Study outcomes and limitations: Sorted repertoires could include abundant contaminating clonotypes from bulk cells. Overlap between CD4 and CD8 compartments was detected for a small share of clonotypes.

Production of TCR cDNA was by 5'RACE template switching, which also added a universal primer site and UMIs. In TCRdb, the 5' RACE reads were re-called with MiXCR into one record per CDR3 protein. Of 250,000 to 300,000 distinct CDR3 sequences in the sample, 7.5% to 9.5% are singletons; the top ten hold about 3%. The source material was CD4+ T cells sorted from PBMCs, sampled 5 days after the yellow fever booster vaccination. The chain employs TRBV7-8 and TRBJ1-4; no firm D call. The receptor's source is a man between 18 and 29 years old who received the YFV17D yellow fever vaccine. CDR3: CASSILRIGPNEKLFF. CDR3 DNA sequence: TGTGCCAGCAGCATCCTCCGAATCGGCCCGAATGAAAAACTGTTTTTT.